In its sample, the clone carrying this T cell receptor (beta chain) was seen a few times. The antigen is undetermined. Per sample, extraction of total RNA gave at least 5.5 micrograms in every case. The record originates from a study of blood T cells in healthy people across ages. With a J-beta primer mix and a sample-barcoded 5' primer, a second PCR ran about 7 to 12 cycles. Per-sample output comprised a minimum of 2.5 million paired-end reads containing CDR3. In TCRdb, the 5' RACE reads were re-called with MiXCR into one record per CDR3 protein. The sample has roughly 680,000 distinct CDR3 sequences, over 45% seen once. Study results and limitations: Naive CD4+ cells and diversity were both higher in long-lived donors than in aged donors.

CDR3 size: 18 residues. V dropped 4 bases and J dropped 0 bases, with 21 bases sitting between them. Germline V gene sequence: CDR1 LGHNA, CDR2 YNFKEQ. This clonotype originated in a woman aged 55-69 years in good health. Sequenced: blood. This chain joins TRBV4-2 and TRBJ2-5; no clear D. CDR3 in DNA: TGTGCCAGCAGCCGACAACCGCCGACTGACTCGTACCAAGAGACCCAGTACTTC. The encoded protein is CASSRQPPTDSYQETQYF.